The clone carrying this TCR beta chain appeared once. CDR3 length: 11 amino acids. Germline assignment: CDR1 WNHNN and CDR2 SYGVQD (reference sequence). Trimming removed 6 bases at V and 2 bases at J, with 4 bases between. TCRdb's table, derived via immunoSEQ multiplex PCR, lists solely in-frame clones and lacks some. Of roughly 70,000 clones in the sample, about 73% were seen once. The sample belongs to a study of blood T cell repertoires in COVID-19. The TCR sequence derives from a man aged 55 to 70 with acute or convalescent COVID-19. The sample consisted of peripheral blood. The rearrangement links TRBV10-1 to TRBJ1-1; D is unclear. Written as DNA, the CDR3 is TGCGCCAGCAGCAGTAACACTGAAGCTTTCTTT. Its protein is CASSSNTEAFF.